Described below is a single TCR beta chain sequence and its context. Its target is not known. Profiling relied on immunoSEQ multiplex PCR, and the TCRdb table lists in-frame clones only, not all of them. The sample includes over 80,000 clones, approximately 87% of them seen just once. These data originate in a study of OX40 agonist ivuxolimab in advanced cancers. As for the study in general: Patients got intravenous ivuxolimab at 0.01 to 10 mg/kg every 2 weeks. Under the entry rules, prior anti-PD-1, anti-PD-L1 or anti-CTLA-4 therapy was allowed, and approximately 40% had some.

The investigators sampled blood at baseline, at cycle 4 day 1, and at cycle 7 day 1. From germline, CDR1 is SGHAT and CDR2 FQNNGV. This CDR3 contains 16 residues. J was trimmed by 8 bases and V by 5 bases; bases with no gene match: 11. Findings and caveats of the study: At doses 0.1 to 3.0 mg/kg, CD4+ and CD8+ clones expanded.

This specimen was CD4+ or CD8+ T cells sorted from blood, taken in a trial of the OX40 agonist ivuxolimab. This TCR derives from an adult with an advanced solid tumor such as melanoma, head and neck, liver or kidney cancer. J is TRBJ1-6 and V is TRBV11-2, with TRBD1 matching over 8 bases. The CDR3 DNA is TGTGCCAGCAGCCATGGACAGGGTCGGATCGATTCACCCCTCCACTTT. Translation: CASSHGQGRIDSPLHF. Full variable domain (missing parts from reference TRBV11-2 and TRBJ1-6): EAGVAQSPRYKIIEKRQSVAFWCNPISGHATLYWYQQILGQGPKLLIQFQNNGVVDDSQLPKDRFSAERLKGVDSTLKIQPAKLEDSAVYLCASSHGQGRIDSPLHFGNGTRLTVT.